These 30 T cell receptor beta chains were sequenced from one sample in a study of cytomegalovirus exposure and HLA in healthy donors. 60 Vbeta and 13 Jbeta primers were used in PCR. Some clones are missing from TCRdb's copy, which holds only in-frame ones; the method was immunoSEQ multiplex PCR. This table holds approximately 220,000 clones, 76% found once. Source material: PBMCs. The receptors derive from a man aged 18-30 years in good health and CMV-seronegative.

The rearrangement joins TRBV7-2 to TRBJ2-2; 7 bases map to TRBD1. Germline CDR1 and CDR2: SGHTA and FQGNSA. V shed 3 bases and J 5 bases; nucleotides not matched to a gene: 9. The CDR3 runs 16 residues. DNA for the CDR3: TGTGCCAGCAGCTTTCGGCAGGGGGTGAGGACCGGGGAGCTGTTTTTT. It codes for CASSFRQGVRTGELFF. Using reference TRBV7-2 and TRBJ2-2 for the parts outside the CDR3, the full variable domain is GAGVSQSPSNKVTEKGKDVELRCDPISGHTALYWYRQSLGQGLEFLIYFQGNSAPDKSGLPSDRFSAERTGGSVSTLTIQRTQQEDSAVYLCASSFRQGVRTGELFFGEGSRLTVL.

This rearrangement joins TRBV7-9 to TRBJ1-1; 8 nucleotides line up with TRBD1. The CDR3 loop spans 15 amino acids. Germline V CDR1 and CDR2: SEHNR, FQNEAQ (reference sequence). Unmatched junction bases numbered 10, after V lost 5 bases and J lost 5 bases. Written as DNA, the CDR3 is TGTGCCAGCAGCCATAATTCAGGGGGCGCGACTGAAGCTTTCTTT. Its protein product is CASSHNSGGATEAFF.

The chain has TRBV7-9 and TRBJ2-1, with 7 bases fitting TRBD2. The CDR3 loop spans 14 amino acids. V lost 1 base and J lost 8; bases outside the gene matches: 5. Germline-derived CDR1 and CDR2 are SEHNR and FQNEAQ (reference sequence). Here the CDR3 reads CASSLDSGRDEQFF. The CDR3 DNA follows: TGTGCCAGCAGCTTAGACTCTGGGAGGGATGAGCAGTTCTTC.

This sequence joins TRBV30 and TRBJ1-5, with a possible D match to TRBD1 (5 bases). Germline lookup yields CDR1 GTSNPN and CDR2 SVGIG (reference sequence). The CDR3 consists of 12 residues. The V gene lost 8 bases and the J gene lost 5 bases, with 13 bases spanning the gap. CDR3 protein: CADETDHQPQHF. CDR3 bases: TGTGCCGACGAGACAGATCATCAGCCCCAGCATTTT.

The table lists this clone with a count of one. This rearrangement joins TRBV20-1 to TRBJ1-1; TRBD1 is a possible D gene (5 bases). The CDR3 spans 11 residues. CDR1 is DFQATT and CDR2 is SNEGSKA in the germline V gene (reference sequence). The V end lost 5 bases, the J end lost 7 bases, and 11 bases lay between the germline ends. This chain's CDR3 is CSAVRQIEAFF. Here the CDR3 DNA reads TGCAGTGCTGTGAGACAGATTGAAGCTTTCTTT.

The CDR3: CASSYEPSRVYTF. DNA of the CDR3: TGTGCCAGCAGTTACGAGCCTAGTCGGGTCTACACCTTC. The V call is TRBV28, the J call TRBJ1-2; D is uncertain. Trimming removed 4 bases at V and 10 bases at J, with 16 bases between. The CDR3 has 13 residues. Germline loops: CDR1 MDHEN, CDR2 SYDVKM.

The V gene is TRBV28, the J gene TRBJ2-7, with D possibly TRBD1 on 6 matching bases. Germline lookup yields CDR1 MDHEN and CDR2 SYDVKM. The germline V and J ends were trimmed by 7 bases and 2 bases, with 21 bases remaining between them. The CDR3 is 16 residues long. The CDR3 loop is CASTPRTDSKTYEQYF. Written as DNA, the CDR3 is TGTGCCAGCACCCCGAGGACAGACTCAAAAACCTACGAGCAGTACTTC.

The V gene is TRBV9, the J gene TRBJ1-3, with D perhaps TRBD1 (5 bases). The V end was cut by 0 bases, the J end by 4 bases, with 8 bases between. Germline V gene data show CDR1 as SGDLS and CDR2 as YYNGEE. This CDR3 comprises 14 residues. CDR3 nucleotide sequence: TGTGCCAGCAGCGTAGGGGACTACGGAAACACCATATATTTT. Encoded protein: CASSVGDYGNTIYF.

The chain employs TRBV18 and TRBJ1-1; perhaps TRBD1 as D (5 bases). This CDR3 comprises 15 residues. The germline V and J ends were trimmed by 0 bases and 3 bases, with 11 bases remaining between them. Germline V lookup: CDR1 KGHSH, CDR2 LQKENI. CDR3 in amino acids: CASSPPGGLDTEAFF. The CDR3 coding sequence is TGTGCCAGCTCACCACCGGGGGGGTTGGACACTGAAGCTTTCTTT.

A few counts support this clone. The CDR3 DNA reads as TGTGCCAGCAGCACCGTTGGGGGGTCCACTGAAGCTTTCTTT. This gives the protein CASSTVGGSTEAFF. This chain joins TRBV28 and TRBJ1-1; D is possibly TRBD1 (5 bases). The CDR3 consists of 14 residues. V lost 6 bases, J lost 4 bases, and 15 bases lay in between. Germline V lookup: CDR1 MDHEN, CDR2 SYDVKM.

The chain links TRBV19 to TRBJ1-2; 8 bases line up with TRBD1. The length of the CDR3 is 13 residues. CDR1 LNHDA and CDR2 SQIVND come from the germline V gene (reference sequence). Germline trimming cut 5 bases from V and 6 bases from J; bases unmatched to any gene: 5. CDR3 DNA: TGTGCCAGTAGTGGGGACAGGAGGCATGGCTACACCTTC. Its protein product is CASSGDRRHGYTF. The full variable domain, in which reference TRBV19 and TRBJ1-2 provide the parts outside the CDR3, is DGGITQSPKYLFRKEGQNVTLSCEQNLNHDAMYWYRQDPGQGLRLIYYSQIVNDFQKGDIAEGYSVSREKKESFPLTVTSAQKNPTAFYLCASSGDRRHGYTFGSGTRLTVV.

A single count supports this clone. The J gene is TRBJ2-7, the V gene TRBV6-1; TRBD2 matches at 12 bases. CDR3 size: 14 residues. The V segment lost 7 bases and the J segment 3 bases; nucleotides outside the gene matches: 4. The germline gives CDR1 MNHNS, CDR2 SASEGT. The CDR3, as DNA: TGTGCCAGCAAGACTAGCGGGAGTATCTACGAGCAGTACTTC. This translates into CASKTSGSIYEQYF.

The rearrangement joins TRBV11-2 to TRBJ1-1; D not certain. The germline CDR1 and CDR2 sequences are SGHAT and FQNNGV. The CDR3 is 17 residues long. The V and J ends lost 4 bases and 2 bases respectively, with 20 bases between them. CDR3 nucleotide sequence: TGTGCCAGCAGCTCTATAGAGGGCTCGCGGGTAAACACTGAAGCTTTCTTT. Translating it yields CASSSIEGSRVNTEAFF.

The V and J genes are TRBV28 and TRBJ1-1; 10 nucleotides align to TRBD1. With 6 bases clipped from V and 6 bases from J, the junction kept 7 bases outside the gene matches. The length of the CDR3 is 14 residues. Germline CDR1 MDHEN, CDR2 SYDVKM. The CDR3 nucleotides read TGTGCCAGCAGCCCGACAGGGGGCATCGCTGAAGCTTTCTTT. This sequence encodes CASSPTGGIAEAFF.

The J gene is TRBJ2-7, the V gene TRBV30; the match to TRBD1 covers 8 bases. The CDR3 consists of 13 residues. Trimming cost V 1 base and J 7 bases; bases outside gene matches: 6. The germline V gene has CDR1 GTSNPN and CDR2 SVGIG (reference sequence). CDR3 DNA: TGTGCCTGGAGTGACAGGGGGACGATTGAGCAGTACTTC. Amino acids: CAWSDRGTIEQYF.

The table lists this clone with a few counts. V is TRBV2 and J is TRBJ2-7, with D possibly TRBD2 on 6 matching bases. V was trimmed by 7 bases and J by 3 bases, leaving 10 bases between them. There are 12 residues in the CDR3. Germline assignment: CDR1 SNHLY and CDR2 FYNNEI. The CDR3 is CASMGGYYEQYF. Written as DNA, the CDR3 is TGTGCCAGCATGGGAGGTTACTACGAGCAGTACTTC.

This clone has a single count. The DNA of the CDR3 is TGTGCCAGCAGACTACCGGGACTGCGGACCGGGGAGCTGTTTTTT. Translated: CASRLPGLRTGELFF. The V gene is TRBV28, the J gene TRBJ2-2, with TRBD2 as a possible D gene (6 bases). The CDR3 loop spans 15 amino acids. Germline CDR1 is MDHEN and CDR2 is SYDVKM. V was cut by 6 bases and J by 5 bases, with 16 bases left in between.

This chain links TRBV7-9 with TRBJ1-2; 12 positions match TRBD1. The V gene's germline CDR1 is SEHNR and CDR2 FQNEAQ (reference sequence). The CDR3 contains 16 residues. With 5 bases clipped from V and 4 bases from J, the junction kept 8 bases outside the gene matches. CDR3 bases: TGTGCCAGCAGCCCTCGAGGGACAGGGGGCGGCTATGGCTACACCTTC. Residues: CASSPRGTGGGYGYTF.

This chain joins TRBV5-1 and TRBJ1-6, with 10 positions matching TRBD1. CDR3 length: 16 residues. Per the germline V gene, CDR1 is SGHRS and CDR2 is YFSETQ. The J segment lost 8 bases and the V segment lost 4 bases, leaving 9 bases of the junction unmatched. CDR3 nucleotides: TGCGCCAGCAGCCTGGAGACGGGACAGGGGTATTCACCCCTCCACTTT. Translating it yields CASSLETGQGYSPLHF.

The chain recombines TRBV13 with TRBJ2-7, with 12 bases fitting TRBD2. Germline V gene lookup returns CDR1 PRHDT and CDR2 FYEKMQ (reference sequence). The trim removed 3 bases at V and 6 bases at J, leaving 15 bases unmatched. This CDR3 spans 18 amino acids. The CDR3 is CASSFPPTSGSRLCEQYF. CDR3 coding DNA: TGTGCCAGCAGCTTTCCGCCGACTAGCGGGAGCCGACTGTGCGAGCAGTACTTC.

The chain links TRBV19 to TRBJ2-7; TRBD1 might be the D (6 bases). The V end was cut by 5 bases, the J end by 4 bases, with 15 bases between. The germline CDR1 and CDR2 sequences are LNHDA and SQIVND (reference sequence). This CDR3 spans 14 amino acids. This chain's CDR3 is CASSSTGKSYEQYF. In DNA, the CDR3 is TGTGCCAGTAGTTCGACAGGTAAAAGTTACGAGCAGTACTTC.

This chain uses TRBV11-2 with TRBJ2-7; D remains unclear. V was pared by 5 bases and J by 0 bases, with 5 bases between. This CDR3 is 12 amino acids long. Germline assignment: CDR1 SGHAT and CDR2 FQNNGV. The CDR3 loop is CASSPSSYEQYF. The CDR3 nucleotides read TGTGCCAGCAGCCCATCCTCCTACGAGCAGTACTTC.

This chain joins TRBV14 and TRBJ1-2; D unclear. CDR3 length: 15 residues. From germline, CDR1 is SGHDN and CDR2 FVKESK. Trimming took off 3 bases at V and 3 bases at J, with 14 bases between the two ends. CDR3 coding DNA: TGTGCCAGCAGCCAGGGGAGACGGGAGCACTATGGCTACACCTTC. It yields the protein CASSQGRREHYGYTF.

The chain is built from TRBV5-4 and TRBJ2-7; 9 positions agree with TRBD1. With 4 bases clipped from V and 0 bases from J, the junction kept 2 bases outside the gene matches. From germline, CDR1 is SGHNT and CDR2 YYREEE (reference sequence). The CDR3 is 14 amino acids. The CDR3 sequence: CASSMDRGSYEQYF. The DNA of the CDR3 is TGTGCCAGCAGCATGGACAGGGGCTCCTACGAGCAGTACTTC.

The V call is TRBV28, the J call TRBJ1-2; TRBD1 aligns across 7 bases. This CDR3 comprises 14 residues. In germline, CDR1 is MDHEN, CDR2 SYDVKM. J lost 2 bases, V lost 6 bases, and 6 bases had no gene match. This CDR3 is CASRFQGQNYGYTF. The CDR3 DNA is TGTGCCAGCAGGTTTCAGGGACAGAACTATGGCTACACCTTC.

This clone was detected only once. The V gene is TRBV5-1, the J gene TRBJ2-2; TRBD2 agrees at 9 bases. The trim removed 4 bases at V and 8 bases at J, leaving 9 bases unmatched. CDR1 and CDR2 (germline): SGHRS, YFSETQ. CDR3 size: 15 residues. CDR3 in amino acids: CASSRVAGAGGELFF. In DNA form, the CDR3 reads TGCGCCAGCAGCAGAGTAGCGGGAGCGGGAGGGGAGCTGTTTTTT.

CDR3 DNA: TGTGCCAGCAGCTTAGTCCTAGCGGGAGGGAGCTCCTACAATGAGCAGTTCTTC. The encoded protein is CASSLVLAGGSSYNEQFF. The V call is TRBV7-9, the J call TRBJ2-1, with 12 bases identical to TRBD2. Germline values: CDR1 SEHNR, CDR2 FQNEAQ (reference sequence). The CDR3 sequence is 18 residues long. Trimming cost V 1 base and J 0 bases; bases outside gene matches: 4.

The V and J genes are TRBV28 and TRBJ2-3; 12 nucleotides match TRBD2. CDR1 MDHEN and CDR2 SYDVKM come from the germline V gene. Trimming at V came to 3 bases and at J to 0 bases, leaving 16 bases not matched to a gene. CDR3 length: 21 residues. The CDR3 DNA follows: TGTGCCAGCAGTTTTATTGATTTCTGGCGGACTAGCGGGAATAGCACAGATACGCAGTATTTT. The encoded protein is CASSFIDFWRTSGNSTDTQYF.

The chain combines TRBV5-4 with TRBJ1-1, with D tentatively TRBD1 (6 bases). The CDR3 runs to 12 residues. The germline V and J ends were trimmed by 9 bases and 3 bases, with 12 bases remaining between them. From germline, CDR1 is SGHNT and CDR2 YYREEE (reference sequence). As DNA, the CDR3 is TGTGCCATAGAGGGGGGGGACACTGAAGCTTTCTTT. Amino acid sequence: CAIEGGDTEAFF. The full variable domain, with the rest looked up from reference TRBV5-4 and TRBJ1-1, is ETGVTQSPTHLIKTRGQQVTLRCSSQSGHNTVSWYQQALGQGPQFIFQYYREEENGRGNFPPRFSGLQFPNYSSELNVNALELDDSALYLCAIEGGDTEAFFGQGTRLTVV.

The rearrangement uses TRBV19 and TRBJ1-5; 8 positions agree with TRBD1. Germline V gene sequence: CDR1 LNHDA, CDR2 SQIVND (reference sequence). The V and J ends lost 4 bases and 5 bases, in that order; junction bases with no gene match: 4. The CDR3 extends over 14 amino acids. The CDR3 coding sequence is TGTGCCAGTAGTACCCGGACAGGGCATCAGCCCCAGCATTTT. Translating gives CASSTRTGHQPQHF.